This entry lists 19 T cell receptor beta chains sequenced from one sample in a study of T cell responses to AZD1222 COVID-19 vaccine. Data came from immunoSEQ multiplex PCR; TCRdb stores just in-frame clones and leaves some out. The repertoire holds about 140,000 clones, approximately 90% seen once, with 3% to 4% in the top ten. Sequenced material: peripheral blood, taken 28 days after the second AZD1222 dose. Receptors were obtained from an adult who received the AZD1222 COVID-19 vaccine.

The rearrangement joins TRBV5-1 to TRBJ1-2, with no clear D. CDR1 is SGHRS and CDR2 is YFSETQ in the germline V gene. This CDR3 spans 16 amino acids. V was pared by 0 bases and J by 10 bases, with 22 bases between. The DNA for the CDR3 is TGCGCCAGCAGCTTGGTGGTCGGCCAGGACGGCGGGGACTACACCTTC. It codes for CASSLVVGQDGGDYTF.

V usage is TRBV27 and J usage is TRBJ1-6, with a tentative D call TRBD1 (5 bases). Germline V CDR1 and CDR2: MNHEY, SMNVEV (reference sequence). The CDR3 loop spans 16 amino acids. The V and J ends lost 3 bases and 14 bases respectively, with 23 bases between them. CDR3 loop: CASSFSGGYRGRSLHF. The CDR3 region has the DNA TGTGCCAGCAGTTTTTCGGGGGGGTACCGGGGTAGGTCCCTCCACTTT.

The rearrangement links TRBV2 to TRBJ1-5; D is undetermined. This CDR3 region has 13 residues. Trimming removed 4 bases from V and 8 bases from J, with 12 bases in between. The germline gives CDR1 SNHLY, CDR2 FYNNEI. The CDR3 DNA is TGTGCCAGCAGTGGGATTTGGGCTGAGCCCCAGCATTTT. This translates into CASSGIWAEPQHF.

This chain connects TRBV7-9 to TRBJ2-7; D is undetermined. Trimming took off 2 bases at V and 4 bases at J, with 6 bases between the two ends. Germline CDR1 is SEHNR and CDR2 is FQNEAQ (reference sequence). The CDR3 is made up of 12 amino acids. The CDR3 is CASSLFEYEQYF. The CDR3 DNA sequence: TGTGCCAGCAGCTTATTTGAATACGAGCAGTACTTC.

The J gene is TRBJ1-3, the V gene TRBV5-1, with no clear D. V was pared by 7 bases and J by 5 bases, with 19 bases between. The CDR3 sequence is 15 residues long. The germline CDR1 and CDR2 sequences are SGHRS and YFSETQ. The CDR3, as DNA: TGCGCCAGCGCTTCCTGGCCCGAATCCCGAAACACCATATATTTT. It codes for CASASWPESRNTIYF.

Only one count was recorded for this clone. V gene TRBV28 combines with J gene TRBJ2-1; 8 bases map to TRBD2. The length of the CDR3 is 15 residues. Germline CDR1 is MDHEN and CDR2 is SYDVKM. The trim removed 1 base at V and 10 bases at J, leaving 9 bases unmatched. The CDR3 spells CASSLYQPIAGEQFF. Here the CDR3 DNA reads TGTGCCAGCAGTTTATATCAGCCTATAGCGGGGGAGCAGTTCTTC.

The gene calls are TRBV12-5 and TRBJ1-2; D might be TRBD1 (5 bases). The CDR3 covers 18 residues. Germline CDR1 reads LGHNT; CDR2 reads FRNRAP. The V gene lost 0 bases and the J gene lost 5 bases, with 22 bases spanning the gap. CDR3 sequence reads: CASGLVTLGLPAVYGYTF. CDR3 in DNA: TGTGCTAGTGGTTTGGTAACTTTGGGACTCCCAGCCGTATATGGCTACACCTTC.

The chain employs TRBV29-1 and TRBJ2-7, with TRBD1 as a possible D gene (6 bases). Trimming removed 6 bases from V and 6 bases from J, with 18 bases in between. Per the germline V gene, CDR1 is SQVTM and CDR2 is ANQGSEA. The CDR3 spans 13 residues. DNA for the CDR3: TGCAGCGTCACCAGGGGCCCGCCGGGCGAGCAGTACTTC. Its translation is CSVTRGPPGEQYF.

Here the CDR3 reads CAWTQGDSNQPQHF. The CDR3 region has the DNA TGTGCCTGGACCCAAGGGGACAGCAATCAGCCCCAGCATTTT. The chain carries TRBV30 and TRBJ1-5; D perhaps matches TRBD1 (5 bases). Trimming shortened V by 4 bases and J by 1 base, and 11 bases separated the two germline ends. The CDR3 runs to 14 residues. Germline CDR1 GTSNPN, CDR2 SVGIG (reference sequence). The variable domain in full, completed from reference TRBV30 and TRBJ1-5, reads SQTIHQWPATLVQPVGSPLSLECTVEGTSNPNLYWYRQAAGRGLQLLFYSVGIGQISSEVPQNLSASRPQDRQFILSSKKLLLSDSGFYLCAWTQGDSNQPQHFGDGTRLSIL.

V and J are TRBV6-5 and TRBJ1-3; no definite D call. With 6 bases removed from V and 0 bases from J, the gap between germline ends came to 9 bases. There are 14 residues in the CDR3. Germline CDR1 MNHEY, CDR2 SVGAGI. This CDR3 is CASRNSLSGNTIYF. The CDR3 DNA is TGTGCCAGCAGAAACTCTCTCTCTGGAAACACCATATATTTT.

This clone was counted a few times. The chain combines TRBV12-3 or TRBV12-4 with TRBJ2-2, with TRBD1 as a possible D gene (5 bases). V shed 5 bases and J shed 6 bases, with 10 bases lying between them. This CDR3 region has 13 residues. CDR3 DNA: TGTGCCAGCAGTCTGTCAGGGCCCGGGGAGCTGTTTTTT. Amino acid sequence: CASSLSGPGELFF.

This chain joins TRBV18 and TRBJ1-1, with TRBD1 as a possible D gene (6 bases). Trimming took 4 bases from V and 0 from J, leaving 18 bases between them. The CDR3 totals 17 residues. Looked up from germline, CDR1 is KGHSH and CDR2 is LQKENI. The CDR3 here is CASSLLQGRAMNTEAFF. CDR3 nucleotide sequence: TGTGCCAGCTCACTACTACAGGGTCGCGCTATGAACACTGAAGCTTTCTTT.

V gene TRBV30 combines with J gene TRBJ2-7, with TRBD2 matching 9 bases. From germline, CDR1 is GTSNPN and CDR2 SVGIG (reference sequence). CDR3 length: 14 amino acids. V lost 2 bases, J lost 2 bases, and 4 bases stayed unmatched. The CDR3 nucleotides are TGTGCCTGGAGTCGAGCGGGAGGACCCTACGAGCAGTACTTC. It yields the protein CAWSRAGGPYEQYF. The full variable domain, with the rest looked up from reference TRBV30 and TRBJ2-7, is SQTIHQWPATLVQPVGSPLSLECTVEGTSNPNLYWYRQAAGRGLQLLFYSVGIGQISSEVPQNLSASRPQDRQFILSSKKLLLSDSGFYLCAWSRAGGPYEQYFGPGTRLTVT.

The genes are TRBV9 and TRBJ2-5; D is possibly TRBD2 (5 bases). CDR3 length equals 16 residues. Trimming left V 0 bases short and J 7 bases short, with 19 bases between. CDR1 and CDR2 (germline): SGDLS, YYNGEE. The CDR3 protein is CASSVEWSGPFRTQYF. CDR3 sequence (DNA): TGTGCCAGCAGCGTAGAGTGGAGCGGTCCCTTTAGGACCCAGTACTTC.

Details on this clone: The same CDR3 also results from other DNA sequences found in this sample. The genes are TRBV2 and TRBJ1-2, with a weak D call TRBD1 (5 bases). CDR1 and CDR2 (germline): SNHLY, FYNNEI. Trimming left V 8 bases short and J 2 bases short, with 6 bases between. This CDR3 has 11 residues. Here the CDR3 DNA reads TGTGCCAGCGGGGGGAACTATGGCTACACCTTC. Its translation: CASGGNYGYTF.

The chain is built from TRBV6-6 and TRBJ1-2; 8 positions agree with TRBD1. The CDR3 spans 16 residues. With V trimmed by 5 bases and J by 1 base, 9 bases remained unmatched. Germline values: CDR1 MNHNY, CDR2 SVGAGI (reference sequence). The CDR3 is CASSRRGQVLNYGYTF. DNA of the CDR3: TGTGCCAGCAGTCGACGGGGACAGGTCCTTAACTATGGCTACACCTTC.

For the CDR3, the DNA is TGTGCCAGCAGCTTAAACCAGGGAAAGAATGAGCAGTTCTTC. Residues: CASSLNQGKNEQFF. The chain uses TRBV7-3 and TRBJ2-1; D might be TRBD1 (5 bases). V lost 1 base and J lost 7, with 11 bases in between. Germline V lookup: CDR1 SGHTA, CDR2 FQGTGA. The CDR3 runs 14 residues. Combining the CDR3 with reference TRBV7-3 and TRBJ2-1 gives the whole variable domain GAGVSQTPSNKVTEKGKYVELRCDPISGHTALYWYRQSLGQGPEFLIYFQGTGAADDSGLPNDRFFAVRPEGSVSTLKIQRTERGDSAVYLCASSLNQGKNEQFFGPGTRLTVL.

This clone was seen only once. The chain has TRBV4-1 and TRBJ2-2; TRBD2 matches 7 bases. The CDR3 runs to 16 residues. V dropped 4 bases and J dropped 4; count of bases not matched to a gene: 9. Germline values: CDR1 MGHRA, CDR2 YSYEKL. CDR3 in amino acids: CASSRGGGNPTGELFF. CDR3 in DNA: TGCGCCAGCAGCCGTGGGGGGGGGAATCCCACCGGGGAGCTGTTTTTT.

This sequence joins TRBV27 and TRBJ2-3, with 11 bases that match TRBD2. The CDR3 spans 15 residues. Germline-derived CDR1 and CDR2 are MNHEY and SMNVEV (reference sequence). Trimming took 6 bases from V and 6 from J; bases not matched to a gene: 8. CDR3 in amino acids: CASSLAGGPGDTQYF. Here the CDR3 DNA reads TGTGCCAGCAGCCTAGCGGGGGGCCCGGGGGATACGCAGTATTTT.